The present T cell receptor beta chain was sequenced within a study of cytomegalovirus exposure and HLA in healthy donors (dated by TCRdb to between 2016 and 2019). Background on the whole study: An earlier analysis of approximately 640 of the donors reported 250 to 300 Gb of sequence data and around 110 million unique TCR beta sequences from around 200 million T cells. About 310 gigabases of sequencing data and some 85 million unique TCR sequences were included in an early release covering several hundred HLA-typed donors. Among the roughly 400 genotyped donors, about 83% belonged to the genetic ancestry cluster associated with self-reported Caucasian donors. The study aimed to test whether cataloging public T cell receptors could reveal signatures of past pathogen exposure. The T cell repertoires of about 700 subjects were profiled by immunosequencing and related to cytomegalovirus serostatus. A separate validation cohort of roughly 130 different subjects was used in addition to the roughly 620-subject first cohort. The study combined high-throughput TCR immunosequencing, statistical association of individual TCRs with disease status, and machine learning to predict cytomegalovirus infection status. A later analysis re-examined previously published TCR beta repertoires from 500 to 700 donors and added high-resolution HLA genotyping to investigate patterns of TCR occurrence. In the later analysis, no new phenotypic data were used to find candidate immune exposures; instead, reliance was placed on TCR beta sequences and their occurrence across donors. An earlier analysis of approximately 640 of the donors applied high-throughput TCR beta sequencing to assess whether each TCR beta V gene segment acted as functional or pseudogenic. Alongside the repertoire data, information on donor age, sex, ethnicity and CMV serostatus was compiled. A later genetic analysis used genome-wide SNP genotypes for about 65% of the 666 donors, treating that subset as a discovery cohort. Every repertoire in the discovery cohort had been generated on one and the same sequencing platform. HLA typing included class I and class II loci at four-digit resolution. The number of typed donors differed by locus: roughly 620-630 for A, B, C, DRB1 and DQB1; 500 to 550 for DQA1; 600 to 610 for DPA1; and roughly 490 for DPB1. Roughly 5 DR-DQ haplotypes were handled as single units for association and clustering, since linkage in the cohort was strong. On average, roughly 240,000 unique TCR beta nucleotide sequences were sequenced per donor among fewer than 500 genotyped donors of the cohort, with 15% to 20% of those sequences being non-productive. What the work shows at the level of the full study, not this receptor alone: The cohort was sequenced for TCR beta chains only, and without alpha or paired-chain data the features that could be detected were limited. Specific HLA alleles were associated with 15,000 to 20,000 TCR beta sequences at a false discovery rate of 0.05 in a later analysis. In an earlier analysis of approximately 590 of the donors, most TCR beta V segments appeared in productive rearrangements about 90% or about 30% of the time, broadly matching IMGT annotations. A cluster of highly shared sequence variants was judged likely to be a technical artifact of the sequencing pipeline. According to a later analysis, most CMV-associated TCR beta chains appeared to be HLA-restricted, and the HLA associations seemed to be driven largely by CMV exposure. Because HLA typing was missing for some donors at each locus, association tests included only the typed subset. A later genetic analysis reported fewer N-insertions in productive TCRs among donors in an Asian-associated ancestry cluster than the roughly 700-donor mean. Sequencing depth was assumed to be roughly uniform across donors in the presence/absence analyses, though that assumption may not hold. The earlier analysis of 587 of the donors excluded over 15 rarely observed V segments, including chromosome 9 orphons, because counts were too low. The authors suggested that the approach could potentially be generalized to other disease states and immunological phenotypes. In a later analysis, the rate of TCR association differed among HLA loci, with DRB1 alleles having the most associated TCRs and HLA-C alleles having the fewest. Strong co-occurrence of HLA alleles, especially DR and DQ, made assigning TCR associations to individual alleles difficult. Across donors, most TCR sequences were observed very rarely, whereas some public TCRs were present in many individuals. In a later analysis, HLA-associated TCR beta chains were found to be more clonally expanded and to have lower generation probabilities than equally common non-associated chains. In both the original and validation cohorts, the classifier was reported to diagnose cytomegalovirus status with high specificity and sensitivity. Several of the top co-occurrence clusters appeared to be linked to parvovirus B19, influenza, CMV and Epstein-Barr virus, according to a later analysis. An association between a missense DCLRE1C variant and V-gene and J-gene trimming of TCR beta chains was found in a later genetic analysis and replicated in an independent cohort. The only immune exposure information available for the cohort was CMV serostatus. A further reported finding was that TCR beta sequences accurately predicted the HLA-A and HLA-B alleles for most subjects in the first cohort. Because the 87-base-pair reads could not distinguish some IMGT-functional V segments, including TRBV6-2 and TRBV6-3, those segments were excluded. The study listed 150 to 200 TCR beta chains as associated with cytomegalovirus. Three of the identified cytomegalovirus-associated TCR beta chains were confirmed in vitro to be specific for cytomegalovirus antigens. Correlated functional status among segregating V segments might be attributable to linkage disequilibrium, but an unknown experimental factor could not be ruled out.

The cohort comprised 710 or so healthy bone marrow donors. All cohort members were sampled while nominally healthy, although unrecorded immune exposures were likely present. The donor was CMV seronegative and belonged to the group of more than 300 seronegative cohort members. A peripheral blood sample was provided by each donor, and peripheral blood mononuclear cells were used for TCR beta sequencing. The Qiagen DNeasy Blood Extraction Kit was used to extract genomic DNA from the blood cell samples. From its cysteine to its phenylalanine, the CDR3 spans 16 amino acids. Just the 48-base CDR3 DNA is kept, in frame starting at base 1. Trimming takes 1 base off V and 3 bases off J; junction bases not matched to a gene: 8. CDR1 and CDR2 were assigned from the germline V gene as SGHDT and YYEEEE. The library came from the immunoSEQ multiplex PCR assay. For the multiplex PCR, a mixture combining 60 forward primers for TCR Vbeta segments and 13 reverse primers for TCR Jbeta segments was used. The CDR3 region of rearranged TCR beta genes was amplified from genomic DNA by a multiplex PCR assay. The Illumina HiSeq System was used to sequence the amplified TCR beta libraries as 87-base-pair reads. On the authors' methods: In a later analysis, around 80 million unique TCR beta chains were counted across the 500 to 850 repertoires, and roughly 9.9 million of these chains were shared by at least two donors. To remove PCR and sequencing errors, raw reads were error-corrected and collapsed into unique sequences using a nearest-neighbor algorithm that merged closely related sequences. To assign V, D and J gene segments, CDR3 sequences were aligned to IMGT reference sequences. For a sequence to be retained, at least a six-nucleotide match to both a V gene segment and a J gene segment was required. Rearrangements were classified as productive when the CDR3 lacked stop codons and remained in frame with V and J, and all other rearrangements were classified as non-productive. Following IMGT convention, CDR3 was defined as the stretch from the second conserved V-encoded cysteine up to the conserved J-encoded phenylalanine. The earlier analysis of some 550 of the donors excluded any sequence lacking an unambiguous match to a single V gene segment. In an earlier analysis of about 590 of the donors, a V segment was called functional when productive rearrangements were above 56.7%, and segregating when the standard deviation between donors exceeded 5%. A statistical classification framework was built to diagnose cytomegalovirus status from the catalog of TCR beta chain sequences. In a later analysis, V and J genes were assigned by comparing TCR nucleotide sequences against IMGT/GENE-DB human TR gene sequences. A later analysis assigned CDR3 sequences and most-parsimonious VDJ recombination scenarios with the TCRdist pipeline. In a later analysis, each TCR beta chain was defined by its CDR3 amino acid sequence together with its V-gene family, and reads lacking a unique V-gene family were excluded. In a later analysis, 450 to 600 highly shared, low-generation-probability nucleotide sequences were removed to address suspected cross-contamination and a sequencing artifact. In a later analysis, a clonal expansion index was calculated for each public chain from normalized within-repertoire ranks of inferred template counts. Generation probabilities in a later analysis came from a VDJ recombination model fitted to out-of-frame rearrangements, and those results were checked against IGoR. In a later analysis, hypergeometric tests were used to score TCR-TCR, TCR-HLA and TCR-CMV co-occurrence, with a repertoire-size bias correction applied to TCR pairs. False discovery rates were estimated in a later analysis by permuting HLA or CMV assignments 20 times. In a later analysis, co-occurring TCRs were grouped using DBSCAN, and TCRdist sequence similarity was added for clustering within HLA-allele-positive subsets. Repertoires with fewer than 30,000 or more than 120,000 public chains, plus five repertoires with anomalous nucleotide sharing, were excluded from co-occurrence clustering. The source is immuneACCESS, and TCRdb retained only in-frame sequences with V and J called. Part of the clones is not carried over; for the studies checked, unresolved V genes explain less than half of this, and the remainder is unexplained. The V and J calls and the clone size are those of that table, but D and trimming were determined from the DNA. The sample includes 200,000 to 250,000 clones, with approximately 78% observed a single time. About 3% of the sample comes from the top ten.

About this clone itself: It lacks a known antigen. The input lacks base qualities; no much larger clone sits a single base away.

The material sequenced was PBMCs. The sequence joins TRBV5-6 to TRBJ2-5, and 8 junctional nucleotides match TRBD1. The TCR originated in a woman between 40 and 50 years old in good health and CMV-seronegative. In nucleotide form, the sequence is TGTGCCAGCAGCTTGTTCGTAACAGGGGGTGAAGAGACCCAGTACTTC. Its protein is CASSLFVTGGEETQYF. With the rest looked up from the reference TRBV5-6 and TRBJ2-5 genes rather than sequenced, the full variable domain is DAGVTQSPTHLIKTRGQQVTLRCSPKSGHDTVSWYQQALGQGPQFIFQYYEEEERQRGNFPDRFSGHQFPNYSSELNVNALLLGDSALYLCASSLFVTGGEETQYFGPGTRLLVL.